The 27 T cell receptor beta chains below all came from one sample that was sequenced in a study of cytomegalovirus exposure and HLA in healthy donors (dated by TCRdb to about 2017). The library came from the immunoSEQ multiplex PCR assay. A mixture of 60 forward primers for TCR Vbeta segments and 13 reverse primers for TCR Jbeta segments was used in the multiplex PCR. TCRdb limited this immuneACCESS table to in-frame rearrangements with V and J called. A share of clones is missing; checked studies link under half to unresolved V genes, and the rest is unexplained. Across this sample there are roughly 250,000 clones, with around 80% seen only once. The top ten hold less than 0.4% of the sample. Material for sequencing was PBMCs. Receptors originate from a girl aged 2 to 9 in good health and CMV-seronegative.

The rearrangement uses TRBV4-2 and TRBJ2-5; a weak D match, TRBD1 (6 bases). Trimming shortened V by 0 bases and J by 1 base, and 15 bases separated the two germline ends. The CDR3 spans 17 residues. The germline CDR1 and CDR2 sequences are LGHNA and YNFKEQ. This chain's CDR3 is CASSQESGQLFQETQYF. CDR3 coding DNA: TGTGCCAGCAGCCAAGAGTCTGGACAGCTTTTCCAAGAGACCCAGTACTTC.

The V and J genes are TRBV19 and TRBJ2-1, with TRBD2 matching over 14 bases. CDR3 size: 18 residues. V trimming: 5 bases; J trimming: 7 bases; junction bases outside the gene matches: 13. Looked up from germline, CDR1 is LNHDA and CDR2 is SQIVND (reference sequence). The CDR3 spells CASSLGTSGSIIANEQFF. As DNA, the CDR3 is TGTGCCAGTAGTCTCGGGACTAGCGGGAGTATAATAGCAAATGAGCAGTTCTTC.

This chain uses TRBV1 with TRBJ2-5; the table names TRBD2, a call not compared with the DNA. TRBV1 is flagged as a pseudogene. The CDR3 length is 16 residues. CDR3 sequence reads: CTPPQVACSGVETQYF. The CDR3 DNA is TGCACCCCCCCCCAGGTAGCGTGTTCCGGCGTTGAGACCCAGTACTTC.

The chain recombines TRBV12-5 with TRBJ1-6, with 9 bases identical to TRBD1. The germline CDR1 and CDR2 sequences are LGHNT and FRNRAP. The CDR3 contains 17 residues. The V segment lost 5 bases and the J segment 4 bases; nucleotides outside the gene matches: 9. The CDR3 reads CASGKWTGAKYNSPLHF. The CDR3 DNA reads TGTGCTAGTGGTAAATGGACAGGGGCGAAGTATAATTCACCCCTCCACTTT.

The rearrangement uses TRBV5-1 and TRBJ1-2; D might be TRBD1 (5 bases). Germline V lookup: CDR1 SGHRS, CDR2 YFSETQ. There are 13 residues in the CDR3. Trimming removed 1 base at V and 7 bases at J, with 11 bases between. Here the CDR3 DNA reads TGCGCCAGCAGCTTGACGGCAGGGTTTGGCTACACCTTC. It encodes CASSLTAGFGYTF.

The rearrangement links TRBV7-3 to TRBJ2-3; 7 bases align to TRBD1. Trimming removed 5 bases from V and 6 bases from J; junction bases left unmatched: 8. The germline gives CDR1 SGHTA, CDR2 FQGTGA. CDR3 size: 14 residues. The CDR3 DNA reads as TGTGCCAGCAGCCGAGGACAGGCGAGGGATACGCAGTATTTT. It is translated as CASSRGQARDTQYF.

The rearrangement joins TRBV30 to TRBJ1-3; D remains unclear. The germline CDR1 and CDR2 sequences are GTSNPN and SVGIG (reference sequence). With 1 base removed from V and 4 bases from J, the gap between germline ends came to 14 bases. The CDR3 loop spans 15 amino acids. CDR3: CAWSAMGNIGNTIYF. Written as DNA, the CDR3 is TGTGCCTGGAGTGCGATGGGCAATATAGGAAACACCATATATTTT.

This chain links TRBV6-6 with TRBJ2-4, with a tentative D call TRBD1 (6 bases). The germline CDR1 and CDR2 sequences are MNHNY and SVGAGI (reference sequence). V gave up 5 bases and J gave up 4 bases, with 15 bases separating them. The CDR3 runs 15 residues. The CDR3 nucleotides are TGTGCCAGCAGTCCGGGAACAGGGAGTAAAAACATTCAGTACTTC. Its protein product is CASSPGTGSKNIQYF.

The genes are TRBV6-5 and TRBJ1-5; 7 positions match TRBD1. Unmatched junction bases numbered 8, after V lost 5 bases and J lost 4 bases. Germline CDR1 reads MNHEY; CDR2 reads SVGAGI. The length of the CDR3 is 15 residues. CDR3 in amino acids: CASSLNRGGNQPQHF. The DNA for the CDR3 is TGTGCCAGCAGTCTGAACAGGGGAGGAAATCAGCCCCAGCATTTT.

The rearrangement joins TRBV27 to TRBJ2-1, with 8 nucleotides matching TRBD2. V lost 5 bases and J lost 2; bases outside the gene matches: 5. Germline V CDR1 and CDR2: MNHEY, SMNVEV (reference sequence). This CDR3 is 15 amino acids long. CDR3 loop: CASSLSGGPYNEQFF. The CDR3 DNA is TGTGCCAGCAGTCTCAGCGGGGGCCCCTACAATGAGCAGTTCTTC.

This clone has a handful of counts. V gene TRBV7-2 combines with J gene TRBJ2-3, with 8 bases matching TRBD2. CDR1 and CDR2 from the germline V gene are SGHTA and FQGNSA. Unmatched junction bases numbered 2, after V lost 2 bases and J lost 1 base. The CDR3 sequence is 15 residues long. In DNA, the CDR3 is TGTGCCAGCAGCTTACAAGCGGGGGGCACAGATACGCAGTATTTT. Amino acid sequence: CASSLQAGGTDTQYF.

This chain joins TRBV9 and TRBJ2-7, with 9 bases aligning to TRBD1. The ends lost 3 bases at V and 2 bases at J; junction bases unmatched: 3. Germline lookup yields CDR1 SGDLS and CDR2 YYNGEE. CDR3 length: 14 amino acids. CDR3 region: CASSEGDRAYEQYF. The DNA for the CDR3 is TGTGCCAGCAGCGAGGGGGACAGGGCCTACGAGCAGTACTTC.

The V call is TRBV4-1, the J call TRBJ1-1; the match to TRBD1 covers 7 bases. The V gene's germline CDR1 is MGHRA and CDR2 YSYEKL. Losses at the gene ends were 5 bases for V and 2 bases for J; bases not matched to a gene: 11. CDR3 length: 16 residues. The CDR3 bases are TGCGCCAGCAGCGTCTCCGGGAGGGGGCTTAACACTGAAGCTTTCTTT. Translated, it gives CASSVSGRGLNTEAFF.

The V call is TRBV19, the J call TRBJ2-1, with TRBD1 matching over 8 bases. J was trimmed by 6 bases and V by 3 bases; bases with no gene match: 7. The CDR3 spans 15 residues. Germline assignment: CDR1 LNHDA and CDR2 SQIVND (reference sequence). The CDR3 loop is CASSIGDRPLNEQFF. The CDR3 nucleotides are TGTGCCAGTAGTATCGGGGACAGGCCTCTCAATGAGCAGTTCTTC.

As DNA, the CDR3 is TGTGCCAGCAGCGTAGAGGCAATGGGAGGGACTGAAGCTTTCTTT. Amino acid sequence: CASSVEAMGGTEAFF. The chain links TRBV9 to TRBJ1-1; D is ambiguous. The germline V gene has CDR1 SGDLS and CDR2 YYNGEE. Deletions cut 0 bases from V and 5 bases from J, with 14 bases between. The CDR3 loop spans 15 amino acids. Full variable domain (outside the CDR3, taken from reference TRBV9 and TRBJ1-1): DSGVTQTPKHLITATGQRVTLRCSPRSGDLSVYWYQQSLDQGLQFLIQYYNGEERAKGNILERFSAQQFPDLHSELNLSSLELGDSALYFCASSVEAMGGTEAFFGQGTRLTVV.

CDR3 in DNA: TGTGCCAGTAGTTGGGGCCTCTCCTACGAGCAGTACTTC. Translating it yields CASSWGLSYEQYF. The rearrangement joins TRBV19 to TRBJ2-7, with TRBD1 as a possible D gene (5 bases). Germline lookup yields CDR1 LNHDA and CDR2 SQIVND (reference sequence). The CDR3 is 13 residues long. The V end lost 5 bases, the J end lost 0 bases, and 8 bases lay between the germline ends.

The CDR3 spells CSVEKVGTSGSYEQYF. Here the CDR3 DNA reads TGCAGCGTTGAGAAAGTTGGGACTAGCGGAAGCTACGAGCAGTACTTC. This chain joins TRBV29-1 and TRBJ2-7; 11 bases map to TRBD2. The CDR3 runs to 16 residues. V lost 3 bases and J lost 3; bases outside the gene matches: 10. The germline V gene encodes CDR1 SQVTM and CDR2 ANQGSEA.

This clone was recorded a few times. The V call is TRBV28, the J call TRBJ1-1; possible D gene TRBD1, 5 bases. Germline V gene data show CDR1 as MDHEN and CDR2 as SYDVKM. The CDR3 runs to 11 residues. Trimming cost V 6 bases and J 6 bases, with 8 bases left between them. CDR3 sequence (DNA): TGTGCCAGCAGCCCGGGGGCTGAAGCTTTCTTT. Translated: CASSPGAEAFF.

The chain combines TRBV7-6 with TRBJ2-7, with 8 nucleotides matching TRBD1. With 1 base clipped from V and 3 bases from J, the junction kept 5 bases outside the gene matches. CDR3 length: 15 residues. Germline-derived CDR1 and CDR2 are SGHVS and FNYEAQ. CDR3 sequence: CASSLGTGFIYEQYF. The CDR3 coding sequence is TGTGCCAGCAGCTTAGGGACAGGGTTTATCTACGAGCAGTACTTC.

The V and J genes are TRBV19 and TRBJ1-1; tentatively, D is TRBD1 (5 bases). V lost 6 bases and J 1 base, leaving 6 bases between the germline ends. Germline V gene lookup returns CDR1 LNHDA and CDR2 SQIVND (reference sequence). This CDR3 spans 12 amino acids. CDR3 coding DNA: TGTGCCAGTAGGACAGAGAACACTGAAGCTTTCTTT. Translating gives CASRTENTEAFF. Full variable domain (remainder filled in from reference TRBV19 and TRBJ1-1): DGGITQSPKYLFRKEGQNVTLSCEQNLNHDAMYWYRQDPGQGLRLIYYSQIVNDFQKGDIAEGYSVSREKKESFPLTVTSAQKNPTAFYLCASRTENTEAFFGQGTRLTVV.

This chain connects TRBV10-3 to TRBJ1-2; 7 nucleotides align to TRBD1. Germline CDR1 reads ENHRY; CDR2 reads SYGVKD. The CDR3 is 15 residues long. Trimming at V came to 5 bases and at J to 4 bases, leaving 10 bases not matched to a gene. CDR3 in amino acids: CAISLGGGAGYGYTF. CDR3 in DNA: TGTGCCATCAGTTTAGGAGGGGGCGCTGGCTATGGCTACACCTTC.

The chain employs TRBV7-6 and TRBJ1-1, with D uncertain. The ends were cut back, 5 bases at V and 6 bases at J, with 19 bases in the middle. The CDR3 consists of 15 residues. Germline V gives CDR1 SGHVS, CDR2 FNYEAQ. The CDR3 sequence is CASSPRGEGMAEAFF. CDR3 bases: TGTGCCAGCAGCCCACGAGGCGAGGGAATGGCTGAAGCTTTCTTT.

The rearrangement joins TRBV19 to TRBJ2-7; 8 bases map to TRBD1. This CDR3 has 12 residues. Trimming at V came to 6 bases and at J to 3 bases, leaving 1 base not matched to a gene. The germline V gene has CDR1 LNHDA and CDR2 SQIVND (reference sequence). The CDR3 here is CASRDRDYEQYF. Written as DNA, the CDR3 is TGTGCCAGTAGGGACAGGGACTACGAGCAGTACTTC.

There are a few counts of this clone. This chain links TRBV5-1 with TRBJ1-3; D is perhaps TRBD1 (5 bases). This CDR3 contains 14 residues. V was pared by 4 bases and J by 4 bases, with 12 bases between. Germline CDR1 reads SGHRS; CDR2 reads YFSETQ. The CDR3 region has the DNA TGCGCCAGCAGCCCCTGGGACTCCGGAAACACCATATATTTT. This encodes CASSPWDSGNTIYF.

This clone was seen just once. This chain uses TRBV9 with TRBJ1-6; the match to TRBD1 covers 8 bases. This CDR3 has 16 residues. The germline V gene encodes CDR1 SGDLS and CDR2 YYNGEE. Losses at the gene ends were 3 bases for V and 9 bases for J; bases not matched to a gene: 11. The CDR3 DNA is TGTGCCAGCAGCGGGGGCTATGAGACAGGGGTTTCACCCCTCCACTTT. Protein sequence: CASSGGYETGVSPLHF. Complete variable domain (other parts from reference TRBV9 and TRBJ1-6): DSGVTQTPKHLITATGQRVTLRCSPRSGDLSVYWYQQSLDQGLQFLIQYYNGEERAKGNILERFSAQQFPDLHSELNLSSLELGDSALYFCASSGGYETGVSPLHFGNGTRLTVT.

The J gene is TRBJ2-3, the V gene TRBV28; 9 positions match TRBD1. Germline CDR1 is MDHEN and CDR2 is SYDVKM. The CDR3 contains 18 residues. The V segment lost 3 bases and the J segment 2 bases; nucleotides outside the gene matches: 12. DNA for the CDR3: TGTGCCAGCAGTTTTCACCCGGCGGGGACAGGGAACACAGATACGCAGTATTTT. Translated: CASSFHPAGTGNTDTQYF. The variable domain in full, with the rest retrieved from reference TRBV28 and TRBJ2-3, is DVKVTQSSRYLVKRTGEKVFLECVQDMDHENMFWYRQDPGLGLRLIYFSYDVKMKEKGDIPEGYSVSREKKERFSLILESASTNQTSMYLCASSFHPAGTGNTDTQYFGPGTRLTVL.

The J gene is TRBJ2-7, the V gene TRBV2; 7 nucleotides agree with TRBD2. The CDR3 has 13 residues. Germline V gene sequence: CDR1 SNHLY, CDR2 FYNNEI. The chain's CDR3 is CASSLADSYEQYF. Written as DNA, the CDR3 is TGTGCAAGCTCCCTAGCGGATTCCTACGAGCAGTACTTC.